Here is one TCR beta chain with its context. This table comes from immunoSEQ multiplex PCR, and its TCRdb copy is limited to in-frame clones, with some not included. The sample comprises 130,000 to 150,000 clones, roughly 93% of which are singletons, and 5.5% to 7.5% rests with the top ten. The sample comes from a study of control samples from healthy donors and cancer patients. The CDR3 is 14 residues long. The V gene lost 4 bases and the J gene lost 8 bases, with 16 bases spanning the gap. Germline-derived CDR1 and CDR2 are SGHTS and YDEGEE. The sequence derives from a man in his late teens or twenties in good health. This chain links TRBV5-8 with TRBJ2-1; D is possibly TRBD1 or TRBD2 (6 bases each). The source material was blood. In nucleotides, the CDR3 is TGTGCCAGCAGCACGGGGGCTAAGTACGATGAGCAGTTCTTC. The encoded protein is CASSTGAKYDEQFF. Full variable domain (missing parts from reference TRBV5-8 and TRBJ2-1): EAGVTQSPTHLIKTRGQQATLRCSPISGHTSVYWYQQALGLGLQFLLWYDEGEERNRGNFPPRFSGRQFPNYSSELNVNALELEDSALYLCASSTGAKYDEQFFGPGTRLTVL.